This is a list of T cell receptor beta chains from one sample in a study of blood T cell repertoires in COVID-19. This table comes from immunoSEQ multiplex PCR, and its TCRdb copy is limited to in-frame clones, with some not included. The table includes 200,000 to 250,000 clones, around 85% detected once. Sequencing was performed on PBMCs or T cells enriched from blood (not recorded which). The receptors derive from a man aged 35 to 55 who had recovered from COVID-19. Each CDR3 is given with its conserved first and last residue. Each record gives: D gene, J gene, CDR3 length, clone size, V gene, CDR3 protein, CDR3 DNA. The D gene is left open where the match is weak. The size entry is marked missing in some rows and otherwise reads once, few, many or a size class.

D: -
J: TRBJ1-1
length: 13
size: -
V: TRBV5-4
CDR3: CASSQTVNTEAFF
DNA: TGTGCCAGCAGCCAAACAGTAAACACTGAAGCTTTCTTT

D: -
J: TRBJ1-1
length: 15
size: few
V: TRBV18
CDR3: CASSPRQGKNTEAFF
DNA: TGTGCCAGCTCACCACGCCAGGGAAAGAACACTGAAGCTTTCTTT

D: TRBD2
J: TRBJ2-2
length: 13
size: -
V: TRBV6-5
CDR3: CASLSGVTGELFF
DNA: TGTGCCAGCCTCAGCGGGGTAACCGGGGAGCTGTTTTTT

D: -
J: TRBJ1-5
length: 13
size: -
V: TRBV6-5
CDR3: CASSTGPNQPQHF
DNA: TGTGCCAGCAGTACAGGGCCCAATCAGCCCCAGCATTTT

D: TRBD1
J: TRBJ2-2
length: 15
size: -
V: TRBV7-8
CDR3: CASRSQGLYTGELFF
DNA: TGTGCCAGCAGATCACAGGGGCTTTACACCGGGGAGCTGTTTTTT

D: -
J: TRBJ2-7
length: 11
size: -
V: TRBV11-2
CDR3: CASSFLYEQYF
DNA: TGTGCCAGCAGCTTTCTTTACGAGCAGTACTTC

D: -
J: TRBJ2-4
length: 17
size: -
V: TRBV6-1
CDR3: CASSEFGTQVPLDIQYF
DNA: TGTGCCAGCAGTGAGTTCGGGACACAAGTTCCGCTTGACATTCAGTACTTC

D: -
J: TRBJ1-1
length: 13
size: -
V: TRBV5-1
CDR3: CASSLAAGREAFF
DNA: TGCGCCAGCAGCTTGGCTGCAGGGCGGGAAGCTTTCTTT

D: -
J: TRBJ1-2
length: 13
size: -
V: TRBV27
CDR3: CASSWTVGYGYTF
DNA: TGTGCCAGCAGTTGGACAGTGGGGTATGGCTACACCTTC

D: -
J: TRBJ2-5
length: 13
size: -
V: TRBV19
CDR3: CASSMRPRETQYF
DNA: TGTGCCAGTAGTATGCGGCCGAGAGAGACCCAGTACTTC

D: -
J: TRBJ1-5
length: 13
size: -
V: TRBV7-9
CDR3: CASSLEPYQPQHF
DNA: TGTGCCAGCAGCTTAGAGCCCTATCAGCCCCAGCATTTT

D: -
J: TRBJ1-3
length: 13
size: -
V: TRBV13
CDR3: CASSGQSGNTIYF
DNA: TGTGCCAGCAGCGGACAATCAGGAAACACCATATATTTT

D: -
J: TRBJ2-1
length: 13
size: -
V: TRBV24-1
CDR3: CATSDFRGNEQFF
DNA: TGTGCCACCAGTGATTTCCGGGGCAATGAGCAGTTCTTC

D: TRBD2
J: TRBJ2-1
length: 15
size: -
V: TRBV5-5
CDR3: CASSLRLAGINEQFF
DNA: TGTGCCAGCAGCTTGCGGCTAGCGGGAATTAATGAGCAGTTCTTC

D: -
J: TRBJ2-5
length: 14
size: -
V: TRBV7-2
CDR3: CASSRDNVQETQYF
DNA: TGTGCCAGCAGCCGGGACAACGTCCAAGAGACCCAGTACTTC

D: TRBD2
J: TRBJ2-2
length: 17
size: -
V: TRBV7-3
CDR3: CASSRSLAGVSTGELFF
DNA: TGTGCCAGCAGCCGCTCACTAGCGGGAGTGAGCACCGGGGAGCTGTTTTTT

D: -
J: TRBJ1-1
length: 14
size: -
V: TRBV6-2/TRBV6-3
CDR3: CASSYLGAGAEAFF
DNA: TGTGCCAGCAGTTACTTGGGAGCAGGAGCTGAAGCTTTCTTT

D: -
J: TRBJ2-2
length: 14
size: -
V: TRBV6-5
CDR3: CATRGQSDTGELFF
DNA: TGTGCCACCCGCGGGCAGAGCGACACCGGGGAGCTGTTTTTT

D: -
J: TRBJ1-1
length: 15
size: -
V: TRBV9
CDR3: CASSPSAGYDTEAFF
DNA: TGTGCCAGCAGCCCATCCGCGGGGTACGACACTGAAGCTTTCTTT

D: -
J: TRBJ1-3
length: 13
size: -
V: TRBV29-1
CDR3: CSVAQNSGNTIYF
DNA: TGCAGCGTGGCCCAAAACTCTGGAAACACCATATATTTT

D: TRBD1
J: TRBJ1-1
length: 17
size: once
V: TRBV7-8
CDR3: CASSAPRTGFRDTEAFF
DNA: TGTGCCAGCAGCGCCCCCCGGACAGGTTTTAGAGACACTGAAGCTTTCTTT

D: TRBD1
J: TRBJ1-1
length: 14
size: -
V: TRBV13
CDR3: CASSRGQANTEAFF
DNA: TGTGCCAGCAGCAGGGGACAGGCTAACACTGAAGCTTTCTTT

D: TRBD2
J: TRBJ2-1
length: 20
size: -
V: TRBV9
CDR3: CASSVAKPGLAGSSYNEQFF
DNA: TGTGCCAGCAGCGTAGCTAAACCGGGACTAGCGGGGAGCTCCTACAATGAGCAGTTCTTC

D: TRBD2
J: TRBJ2-7
length: 15
size: -
V: TRBV4-1
CDR3: CASSRGFGGDYEQYF
DNA: TGCGCCAGCAGCCGTGGATTTGGGGGGGACTACGAGCAGTACTTC

D: -
J: TRBJ1-1
length: 13
size: -
V: TRBV4-1
CDR3: CASSLALNTEAFF
DNA: TGCGCCAGCAGCCTAGCGTTGAACACTGAAGCTTTCTTT

D: TRBD1
J: TRBJ1-2
length: 13
size: -
V: TRBV29-1
CDR3: CSGATGTGVGYTF
DNA: TGCAGCGGAGCAACCGGGACAGGGGTCGGCTACACCTTC

D: TRBD2
J: TRBJ2-1
length: 16
size: -
V: TRBV6-5
CDR3: CASSYTGTSGSGEQFF
DNA: TGTGCCAGCAGTTACACTGGGACTAGCGGGTCGGGTGAGCAGTTCTTC

D: TRBD2
J: TRBJ2-5
length: 15
size: -
V: TRBV4-2
CDR3: CASSPGLAGKETQYF
DNA: TGTGCCAGCAGCCCGGGACTAGCGGGAAAAGAGACCCAGTACTTC

D: -
J: TRBJ1-6
length: 14
size: once
V: TRBV5-1
CDR3: CASSLEQNNSPLHF
DNA: TGCGCCAGCAGCTTGGAACAGAACAATTCACCCCTCCACTTT

D: TRBD1
J: TRBJ1-2
length: 16
size: -
V: TRBV19
CDR3: CASSLAGQENSGGYTF
DNA: TGTGCCAGTAGTTTGGCGGGACAGGAAAATTCGGGCGGCTACACCTTC

D: -
J: TRBJ2-7
length: 14
size: -
V: TRBV11-2
CDR3: CASSLPGMFDEQYF
DNA: TGTGCCAGCAGCTTACCAGGGATGTTCGACGAGCAGTACTTC

D: TRBD1
J: TRBJ1-1
length: 15
size: -
V: TRBV10-1
CDR3: CASSARRQGATEAFF
DNA: TGCGCCAGCAGTGCCAGACGACAGGGTGCCACTGAAGCTTTCTTT

D: -
J: TRBJ2-7
length: 12
size: -
V: TRBV6-5
CDR3: CASGPSSYEQYF
DNA: TGTGCCAGCGGCCCCAGCTCCTACGAGCAGTACTTC

D: -
J: TRBJ1-1
length: 12
size: -
V: TRBV21-1
CDR3: CASSKKGQEAFF
DNA: TGTGCCAGCAGCAAAAAGGGACAGGAAGCTTTCTTT

D: -
J: TRBJ2-1
length: 13
size: -
V: TRBV3-1/TRBV3-2
CDR3: CASSQAGKNEQFF
DNA: TGTGCCAGCAGCCAAGCAGGGAAGAATGAGCAGTTCTTC

D: -
J: TRBJ2-7
length: 12
size: -
V: TRBV3-1/TRBV3-2
CDR3: CASSQSEGEQYF
DNA: TGTGCCAGCAGCCAGTCGGAGGGGGAGCAGTACTTC

D: -
J: TRBJ2-1
length: 13
size: -
V: TRBV7-9
CDR3: CASSPSGIYGQFF
DNA: TGTGCCAGCAGCCCCTCGGGGATTTATGGGCAGTTCTTC

D: -
J: TRBJ2-7
length: 17
size: once
V: TRBV19
CDR3: CASSPRVGAQFSYEQYF
DNA: TGTGCCAGTAGTCCCCGAGTTGGGGCCCAGTTCTCCTACGAGCAGTACTTC

D: -
J: TRBJ1-5
length: 12
size: -
V: TRBV19
CDR3: CASSQGSQPQHF
DNA: TGTGCCAGCTCACAGGGTAGTCAGCCCCAGCATTTT

D: TRBD2
J: TRBJ2-7
length: 17
size: -
V: TRBV5-1
CDR3: CASSLLRTSLRRDEQYF
DNA: TGCGCCAGCAGCTTATTGAGGACTAGCCTTAGGAGGGACGAGCAGTACTTC

D: -
J: TRBJ2-7
length: 15
size: -
V: TRBV5-4
CDR3: CASSFDREVSYEQYF
DNA: TGTGCCAGCAGCTTTGACAGGGAGGTATCCTACGAGCAGTACTTC

D: TRBD2
J: TRBJ2-7
length: 16
size: -
V: TRBV27
CDR3: CASSSLAGRDIYEQYF
DNA: TGTGCCAGCAGTTCCCTTGCCGGGAGGGATATCTACGAGCAGTACTTC

D: -
J: TRBJ1-5
length: 14
size: -
V: TRBV6-2/TRBV6-3
CDR3: CASSTTGLNQPQHF
DNA: TGTGCCAGCAGTACGACAGGCCTTAATCAGCCCCAGCATTTT

D: -
J: TRBJ1-1
length: 14
size: once
V: TRBV6-2/TRBV6-3
CDR3: CASSDTGWGTEAFF
DNA: TGTGCCAGCAGCGACACAGGCTGGGGCACTGAAGCTTTCTTT

D: -
J: TRBJ1-4
length: 16
size: -
V: TRBV5-6
CDR3: CASSLNRDIRPEKLFF
DNA: TGTGCCAGCAGCTTGAACAGGGATATAAGGCCTGAAAAACTGTTTTTT

D: -
J: TRBJ1-3
length: 13
size: few
V: TRBV9
CDR3: CASSVGRGNTIYF
DNA: TGTGCCAGCAGCGTGGGCAGGGGAAACACCATATATTTT

D: -
J: TRBJ1-2
length: 13
size: -
V: TRBV27
CDR3: CASSWGRNYGYTF
DNA: TGTGCCAGCAGTTGGGGCAGGAACTATGGCTACACCTTC

D: TRBD1
J: TRBJ1-2
length: 17
size: -
V: TRBV15
CDR3: CATSREALTGTGYGYTF
DNA: TGTGCCACCAGCAGAGAGGCCCTAACCGGGACAGGCTATGGCTACACCTTC

D: -
J: TRBJ2-7
length: 13
size: -
V: TRBV19
CDR3: CASSPRARHEQYF
DNA: TGTGCCAGTAGTCCCAGGGCTCGGCACGAGCAGTACTTC

D: TRBD1
J: TRBJ1-4
length: 16
size: -
V: TRBV15
CDR3: CATSRRPGQVNEKLFF
DNA: TGTGCCACCAGCAGGCGGCCGGGACAGGTTAATGAAAAACTGTTTTTT

D: TRBD2
J: TRBJ2-5
length: 15
size: -
V: TRBV25-1
CDR3: CASTRTSGYQETQYF
DNA: TGTGCCAGCACTCGGACTAGCGGGTACCAAGAGACCCAGTACTTC

D: TRBD2
J: TRBJ2-7
length: 16
size: -
V: TRBV5-1
CDR3: CASSSEGLAGAYEQYF
DNA: TGCGCCAGCAGCTCCGAAGGACTAGCGGGAGCCTACGAGCAGTACTTC

D: -
J: TRBJ2-7
length: 19
size: -
V: TRBV21-1
CDR3: CASSNSAILQGATSYEQYF
DNA: TGTGCCAGCAGCAATTCAGCAATATTACAGGGGGCTACCTCCTACGAGCAGTACTTC

D: -
J: TRBJ1-3
length: 14
size: once
V: TRBV6-5
CDR3: CASRTGGGGNTIYF
DNA: TGTGCCAGCAGGACAGGCGGGGGCGGAAACACCATATATTTT

D: -
J: TRBJ2-5
length: 15
size: -
V: TRBV5-8
CDR3: CASSLGPGQPETQYF
DNA: TGTGCCAGCAGCTTGGGACCAGGCCAACCAGAGACCCAGTACTTC

D: -
J: TRBJ2-1
length: 14
size: -
V: TRBV4-1
CDR3: CASSNRVLSDEQFF
DNA: TGCGCCAGCAGCAACAGGGTTCTAAGCGATGAGCAGTTCTTC

D: TRBD1
J: TRBJ1-5
length: 14
size: once
V: TRBV7-8
CDR3: CASAAGTENQPQHF
DNA: TGTGCCAGCGCCGCCGGGACAGAGAATCAGCCCCAGCATTTT

D: TRBD2
J: TRBJ2-3
length: 15
size: -
V: TRBV5-1
CDR3: CASSEASGFTDTQYF
DNA: TGCGCCAGCAGCGAGGCTAGCGGATTCACAGATACGCAGTATTTT

D: TRBD1
J: TRBJ2-3
length: 15
size: -
V: TRBV15
CDR3: CATSRGQGAGNTQYF
DNA: TGTGCCACCAGCAGAGGCCAGGGGGCAGGGAATACGCAGTATTTT

D: TRBD1
J: TRBJ2-2
length: 13
size: -
V: TRBV6-5
CDR3: CASGTANTGELFF
DNA: TGTGCCAGCGGGACAGCGAACACCGGGGAGCTGTTTTTT